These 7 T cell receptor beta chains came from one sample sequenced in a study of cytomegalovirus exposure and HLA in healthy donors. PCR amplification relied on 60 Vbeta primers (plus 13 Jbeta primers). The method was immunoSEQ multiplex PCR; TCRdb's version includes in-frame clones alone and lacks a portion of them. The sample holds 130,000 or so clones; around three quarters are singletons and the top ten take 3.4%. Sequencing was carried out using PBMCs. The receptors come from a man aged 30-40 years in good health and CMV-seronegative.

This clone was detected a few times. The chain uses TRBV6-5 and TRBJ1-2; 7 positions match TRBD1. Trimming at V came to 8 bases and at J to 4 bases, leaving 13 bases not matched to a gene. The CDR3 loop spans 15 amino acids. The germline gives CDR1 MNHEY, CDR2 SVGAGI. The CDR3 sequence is CASGIPYGQAYGYTF. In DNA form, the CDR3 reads TGTGCCAGCGGAATACCGTACGGACAGGCCTATGGCTACACCTTC.

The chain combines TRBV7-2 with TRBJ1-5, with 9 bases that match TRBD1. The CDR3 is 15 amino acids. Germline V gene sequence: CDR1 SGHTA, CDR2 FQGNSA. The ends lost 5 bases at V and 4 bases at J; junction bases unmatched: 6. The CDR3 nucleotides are TGTGCCAGCAGCCTACAGGGGGCAGGTAATCAGCCCCAGCATTTT. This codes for CASSLQGAGNQPQHF.

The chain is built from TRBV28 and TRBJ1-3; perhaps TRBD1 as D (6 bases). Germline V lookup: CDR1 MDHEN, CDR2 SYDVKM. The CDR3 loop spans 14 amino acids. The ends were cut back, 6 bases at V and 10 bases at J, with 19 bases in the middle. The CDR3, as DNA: TGTGCCAGCAGCGGCCAGGGGCTCGTTGGGACCATATATTTT. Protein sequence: CASSGQGLVGTIYF. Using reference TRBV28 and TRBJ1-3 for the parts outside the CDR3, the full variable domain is DVKVTQSSRYLVKRTGEKVFLECVQDMDHENMFWYRQDPGLGLRLIYFSYDVKMKEKGDIPEGYSVSREKKERFSLILESASTNQTSMYLCASSGQGLVGTIYFGEGSWLTVV.

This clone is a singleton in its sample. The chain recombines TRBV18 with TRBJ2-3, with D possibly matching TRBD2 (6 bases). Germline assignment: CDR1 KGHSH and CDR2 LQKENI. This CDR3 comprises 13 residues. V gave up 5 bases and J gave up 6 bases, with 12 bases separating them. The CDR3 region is CASSSRDSDTQYF. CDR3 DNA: TGTGCCAGCTCATCCCGGGACTCGGATACGCAGTATTTT. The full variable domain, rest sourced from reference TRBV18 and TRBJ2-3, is NAGVMQNPRHLVRRRGQEARLRCSPMKGHSHVYWYRQLPEEGLKFMVYLQKENIIDESGMPKERFSAEFPKEGPSILRIQQVVRGDSAAYFCASSSRDSDTQYFGPGTRLTVL.

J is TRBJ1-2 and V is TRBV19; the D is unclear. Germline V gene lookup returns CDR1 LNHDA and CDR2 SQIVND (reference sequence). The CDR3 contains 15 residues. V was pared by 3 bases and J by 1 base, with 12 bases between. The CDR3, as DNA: TGTGCCAGTAGTATCCTAATTTCTTTTAACTATGGCTACACCTTC. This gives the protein CASSILISFNYGYTF. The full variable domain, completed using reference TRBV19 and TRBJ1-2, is DGGITQSPKYLFRKEGQNVTLSCEQNLNHDAMYWYRQDPGQGLRLIYYSQIVNDFQKGDIAEGYSVSREKKESFPLTVTSAQKNPTAFYLCASSILISFNYGYTFGSGTRLTVV.

CDR3 sequence (DNA): TGTGCCAGCAGTTTGAACAGGGGGCACACTGAAGCTTTCTTT. Translation: CASSLNRGHTEAFF. This chain joins TRBV27 and TRBJ1-1; 9 nucleotides agree with TRBD1. The CDR3 covers 14 residues. With V trimmed by 3 bases and J by 3 bases, 2 bases remained unmatched. Germline values: CDR1 MNHEY, CDR2 SMNVEV (reference sequence).

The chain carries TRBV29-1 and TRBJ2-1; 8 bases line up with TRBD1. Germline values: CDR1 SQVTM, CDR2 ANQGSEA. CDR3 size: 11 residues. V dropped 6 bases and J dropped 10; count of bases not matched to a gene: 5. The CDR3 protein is CSVDRAAEQFF. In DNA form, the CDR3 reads TGCAGCGTGGACAGGGCCGCCGAGCAGTTCTTC.